This T cell receptor (beta chain) comes out of a study of blood T cell repertoires in COVID-19. Measured with immunoSEQ multiplex PCR; TCRdb has only the in-frame clones, and not every one. The repertoire has about 150,000 clones, about 90% of them found once; the top ten carry 3% to 4%. Sequencing used peripheral blood. This sequence originates from a woman in her sixties or seventies with acute or convalescent COVID-19.

The CDR3 spells CASSRSLETQYF. CDR3 nucleotides: TGTGCCAGCAGCCGGAGTCTTGAGACCCAGTACTTC. The V call is TRBV7-2, the J call TRBJ2-5; D remains ambiguous. The V gene's germline CDR1 is SGHTA and CDR2 FQGNSA. The CDR3 has 12 amino acids. V lost 5 bases to trimming and J lost 5 bases, with 9 bases between them.